What follows describes a single T cell receptor (beta chain). Its antigen is not known. Trimming pared 0 bases from V and 3 bases from J, leaving 15 bases between. Per the germline V gene, CDR1 is SGHAT and CDR2 is FQNNGV. The CDR3 runs 16 residues. This entry is derived from a study of T cell responses to AZD1222 COVID-19 vaccine. Study in general: Second doses at about 4 or about 12 weeks were pooled.

Study results and limitations: An increase in Spike-specific TCR breadth and depth was observed after two AZD1222 doses.

Profiled with immunoSEQ multiplex PCR; TCRdb holds only in-frame clones, not every one. The sample lists more than 60,000 clones; about nine tenths were seen once. The clonotype was recovered from an adult in good health. This chain connects TRBV11-2 to TRBJ2-7, with D tentatively TRBD2 (5 bases). The sample consisted of peripheral blood, taken on day 0 of AZD1222 vaccination. Here the CDR3 reads CASSLDPERPSYEQYF. CDR3 DNA sequence: TGTGCCAGCAGCTTAGATCCCGAGCGGCCAAGCTACGAGCAGTACTTC.